These 11 T cell receptor beta chains came from one sample sequenced in a study of blood T cell repertoires in COVID-19. Method: immunoSEQ multiplex PCR; TCRdb's copy keeps in-frame clones and lacks some. This sample carries some 130,000 clones, more than 85% of them seen once, and the ten largest clones take around 4.5%. The sample comprised peripheral blood. These receptors were collected from a man aged 60 to 75 with COVID-19, enrolled during active disease.

The J gene is TRBJ1-5, the V gene TRBV19; TRBD1 might be the D (5 bases). The CDR3 has 15 amino acids. V gave up 6 bases and J gave up 5 bases, with 17 bases separating them. Germline loops: CDR1 LNHDA, CDR2 SQIVND (reference sequence). The CDR3 protein is CASSPMARADQPQHF. The CDR3, as DNA: TGTGCCAGTAGCCCGATGGCCAGGGCGGATCAGCCCCAGCATTTT.

The J gene is TRBJ2-7, the V gene TRBV5-6; TRBD1 matches at 8 bases. Germline V lookup: CDR1 SGHDT, CDR2 YYEEEE. This CDR3 comprises 16 residues. V gave up 3 bases and J gave up 2 bases; unmatched junction bases: 10. The CDR3 sequence is CASSSFRMDRAYEQYF. CDR3 coding DNA: TGTGCCAGCAGCTCTTTTCGTATGGACAGGGCCTACGAGCAGTACTTC. The full variable domain, with the rest looked up from reference TRBV5-6 and TRBJ2-7, is DAGVTQSPTHLIKTRGQQVTLRCSPKSGHDTVSWYQQALGQGPQFIFQYYEEEERQRGNFPDRFSGHQFPNYSSELNVNALLLGDSALYLCASSSFRMDRAYEQYFGPGTRLTVT.

This clone appeared a single time. The chain uses TRBV4-2 and TRBJ2-7; 8 positions agree with TRBD1. V shed 0 bases and J 5 bases; nucleotides not matched to a gene: 6. This CDR3 contains 15 residues. Germline V gene data show CDR1 as LGHNA and CDR2 as YNFKEQ. CDR3 residues: CASSQEGDRGHEQYF. Written as DNA, the CDR3 is TGTGCCAGCAGCCAAGAGGGTGACAGGGGTCACGAGCAGTACTTC.

V gene TRBV7-2 combines with J gene TRBJ1-4; D ambiguous. The CDR3 covers 14 residues. Germline CDR1 SGHTA, CDR2 FQGNSA. V was clipped by 4 bases and J by 8 bases, with 14 bases between them. The chain's CDR3 is CASSSGRGNEKLFF. CDR3 bases: TGTGCCAGCAGCTCGGGGAGAGGAAACGAAAAACTGTTTTTT.

The genes are TRBV9 and TRBJ2-3; D is possibly TRBD2 (6 bases). Deletions cut 1 base from V and 2 bases from J, with 14 bases between. Germline CDR1 reads SGDLS; CDR2 reads YYNGEE. This CDR3 region has 16 residues. The chain's CDR3 is CASSVRAGQNTDTQYF. The CDR3 DNA reads TGTGCCAGCAGCGTAAGGGCGGGGCAAAACACAGATACGCAGTATTTT.

V usage is TRBV6-5 and J usage is TRBJ1-6; 9 bases fit TRBD1. CDR3 length equals 15 residues. Unmatched junction bases numbered 10, after V lost 6 bases and J lost 10 bases. Germline CDR1 is MNHEY and CDR2 is SVGAGI. CDR3 in amino acids: CASSDSGQGGSPLHF. The CDR3 DNA follows: TGTGCCAGCAGCGACTCGGGACAGGGCGGCTCACCCCTCCACTTT.

V gene TRBV27 combines with J gene TRBJ2-7; maybe TRBD2 (6 bases). This CDR3 has 14 residues. Germline CDR1 is MNHEY and CDR2 is SMNVEV (reference sequence). V lost 0 bases to trimming and J lost 9 bases, with 15 bases between them. The CDR3, as DNA: TGTGCCAGCAGTTTATCGGGGGGACGGGGATTGCAGTACTTC. This gives the protein CASSLSGGRGLQYF.

The gene calls are TRBV15 and TRBJ1-1, with TRBD1 as a possible D gene (5 bases). Trimming removed 0 bases from V and 1 base from J, with 12 bases in between. Germline CDR1 and CDR2: LNHNV and YYDKDF (reference sequence). The CDR3 runs 16 residues. In DNA, the CDR3 is TGTGCCACCAGCAGAGATCCCCCAGACAGGAACACTGAAGCTTTCTTT. Its protein is CATSRDPPDRNTEAFF.

This chain links TRBV6-5 with TRBJ1-6, with 9 bases that match TRBD1. CDR3 size: 16 residues. The germline V gene encodes CDR1 MNHEY and CDR2 SVGAGI. With V trimmed by 2 bases and J by 7 bases, 6 bases remained unmatched. The CDR3: CASSYRGQGQNSPLHF. The CDR3 region has the DNA TGTGCCAGCAGTTACAGGGGACAGGGTCAGAATTCACCCCTCCACTTT.

The chain has TRBV6-5 and TRBJ2-1; D is perhaps TRBD2 (6 bases). V shed 8 bases and J shed 4 bases, with 15 bases lying between them. This CDR3 has 14 residues. CDR1 and CDR2 from the germline V gene are MNHEY and SVGAGI. The CDR3 nucleotides read TGTGCCAGCTCGAGTGGGACTTATTACAATGAGCAGTTCTTC. Its translation: CASSSGTYYNEQFF.

The CDR3 bases are TGTGCCAGCAGCCCCCGGTGGCAGGACACTGAAGCTTTCTTT. As protein: CASSPRWQDTEAFF. The chain joins TRBV7-9 to TRBJ1-1, with no clear D. V was cut by 5 bases and J by 3 bases, with 13 bases left in between. CDR1 and CDR2 from the germline V gene are SEHNR and FQNEAQ (reference sequence). The CDR3 totals 14 residues.